This entry describes one T cell receptor (beta chain). Antigen specificity is unknown. A multiplex PCR was run with 60 Vbeta primers and 13 Jbeta primers. Using immunoSEQ multiplex PCR, the repertoire was profiled, and TCRdb retains in-frame clones only, with some absent. The sample lists around 210,000 clones; roughly 78% were seen once. These data originate in a study of cytomegalovirus exposure and HLA in healthy donors. Notes on the study in general: Association of around 17,000 TCR beta sequences with HLA alleles was found at 0.05 false discovery rate in a later analysis. There were a few CMV-associated chains whose specificity for CMV antigens was confirmed in vitro.

Nominally healthy donors provided the samples, though records likely missed some immune exposures. CDR1 and CDR2 from the germline V gene are MDHEN and SYDVKM. V was clipped by 3 bases and J by 6 bases, with 9 bases between them. CDR3 length equals 12 residues. The sequence was collected from a boy younger than 18 in good health and CMV-seronegative. Sequencing used PBMCs. The chain links TRBV28 to TRBJ2-7, with D possibly TRBD1 on 5 matching bases. CDR3 protein: CASSLGPIEQYF. DNA of the CDR3: TGTGCCAGCAGTTTGGGGCCGATCGAGCAGTACTTC.